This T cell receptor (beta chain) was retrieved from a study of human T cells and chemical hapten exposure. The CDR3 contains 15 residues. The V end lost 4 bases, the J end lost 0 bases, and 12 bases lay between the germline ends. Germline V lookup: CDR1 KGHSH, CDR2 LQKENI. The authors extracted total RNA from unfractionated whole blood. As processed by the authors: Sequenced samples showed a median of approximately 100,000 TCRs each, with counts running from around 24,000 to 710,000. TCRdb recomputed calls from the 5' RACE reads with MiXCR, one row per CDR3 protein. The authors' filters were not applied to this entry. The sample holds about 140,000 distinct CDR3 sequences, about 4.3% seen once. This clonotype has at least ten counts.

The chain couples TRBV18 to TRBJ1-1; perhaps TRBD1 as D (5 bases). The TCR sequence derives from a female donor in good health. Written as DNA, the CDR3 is TGTGCCAGCTCACGGGGCGGAGAGATGAACACTGAAGCTTTCTTT. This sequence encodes CASSRGGEMNTEAFF.